What follows describes a single T cell receptor (beta chain). The source of the sample is a study of control samples from healthy donors and cancer patients. The CDR3 loop spans 16 amino acids. Losses at the gene ends were 4 bases for V and 0 bases for J; bases not matched to a gene: 6. Germline V gene sequence: CDR1 MDHEN, CDR2 SYDVKM. Measured with immunoSEQ multiplex PCR; TCRdb has only the in-frame clones, and not every one. This table has 100,000 to 150,000 clones, roughly 92% appearing once. The J gene is TRBJ2-4, the V gene TRBV28; 7 bases are shared with TRBD1. The TCR originated in a man younger than 35 in good health. Sequencing was performed on blood. The CDR3 DNA sequence: TGTGCCAGCAGTTATGGGACAGAATTAGCCAAAAACATTCAGTACTTC. Its protein product is CASSYGTELAKNIQYF.